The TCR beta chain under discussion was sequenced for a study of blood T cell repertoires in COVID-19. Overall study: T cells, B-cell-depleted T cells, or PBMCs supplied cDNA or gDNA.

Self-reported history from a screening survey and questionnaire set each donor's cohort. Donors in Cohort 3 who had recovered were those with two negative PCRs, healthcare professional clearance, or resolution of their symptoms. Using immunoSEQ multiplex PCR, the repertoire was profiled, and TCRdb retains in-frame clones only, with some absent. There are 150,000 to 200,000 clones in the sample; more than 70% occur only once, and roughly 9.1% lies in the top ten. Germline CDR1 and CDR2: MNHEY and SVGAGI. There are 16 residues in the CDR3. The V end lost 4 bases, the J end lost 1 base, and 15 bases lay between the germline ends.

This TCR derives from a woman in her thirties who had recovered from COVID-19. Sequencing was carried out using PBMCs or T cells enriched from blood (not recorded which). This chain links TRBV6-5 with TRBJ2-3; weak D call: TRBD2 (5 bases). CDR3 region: CASSFLAPSGTDTQYF. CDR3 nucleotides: TGTGCCAGCAGTTTCCTAGCACCCTCGGGCACAGATACGCAGTATTTT.